This TCR beta chain comes out of a study of T-cell memory formation after mild COVID-19. This clonotype has only a few counts. Its antigen is unidentified. TCRdb recomputed calls from the 5' RACE reads with MiXCR, one row per CDR3 protein. Of some 440,000 distinct CDR3 sequences listed, roughly 25% are singletons. Broader study findings: Among clones contracting day 15 to 85, CD4/CD8 was balanced, whereas later expanders leaned CD4+.

Germline V lookup: CDR1 DFQATT, CDR2 SNEGSKA (reference sequence). This CDR3 has 14 amino acids. The V end was cut by 3 bases, the J end by 2 bases, with 12 bases between. This TCR was recovered from an adult woman who had mild COVID-19 (a few samples of this study predate the infection). Cell type and time point are not known. The V call is TRBV20-1, the J call TRBJ2-3; D tentatively reads TRBD1 or TRBD2 (5 bases each). Input material: PBMCs or a T cell subset sorted from them (not recorded which). The CDR3 nucleotides read TGCAGTGCTAGCGAATACGGGGCCACAGATACGCAGTATTTT. This sequence encodes CSASEYGATDTQYF.